This entry is about one T cell receptor (beta chain). As yet, its antigen is unknown. These data belong to a study of T cell responses to AZD1222 COVID-19 vaccine. Overall study: Investigators merged groups given second doses at roughly 4 or roughly 12 weeks.

J lost 7 bases, V lost 4 bases, and 7 bases had no gene match. The V gene's germline CDR1 is LNHDA and CDR2 SQIVND (reference sequence). The CDR3 covers 15 residues. Sequencing used immunoSEQ multiplex PCR; TCRdb keeps in-frame clones, though not all of them. The table has 110,000 or so clones, more than 75% seen once. Study-wide results and limits: Rises in breadth and depth of Spike-specific TCRs came after two AZD1222 doses. Unmutated variant regions are reportedly the target of nearly half of TCRs that are spike-specific. Only a handful of AZD1222 recipients, several in all, had baseline seropositivity.

The rearrangement joins TRBV19 to TRBJ1-5; 10 bases agree with TRBD1. This sequence was found in an adult in good health. The sample here was peripheral blood, taken on day 0 of AZD1222 vaccination. The CDR3 region has the DNA TGTGCCAGTAGTAGACAGGGGGCGGGTGAGCAGCCCCAGCATTTT. This encodes CASSRQGAGEQPQHF.